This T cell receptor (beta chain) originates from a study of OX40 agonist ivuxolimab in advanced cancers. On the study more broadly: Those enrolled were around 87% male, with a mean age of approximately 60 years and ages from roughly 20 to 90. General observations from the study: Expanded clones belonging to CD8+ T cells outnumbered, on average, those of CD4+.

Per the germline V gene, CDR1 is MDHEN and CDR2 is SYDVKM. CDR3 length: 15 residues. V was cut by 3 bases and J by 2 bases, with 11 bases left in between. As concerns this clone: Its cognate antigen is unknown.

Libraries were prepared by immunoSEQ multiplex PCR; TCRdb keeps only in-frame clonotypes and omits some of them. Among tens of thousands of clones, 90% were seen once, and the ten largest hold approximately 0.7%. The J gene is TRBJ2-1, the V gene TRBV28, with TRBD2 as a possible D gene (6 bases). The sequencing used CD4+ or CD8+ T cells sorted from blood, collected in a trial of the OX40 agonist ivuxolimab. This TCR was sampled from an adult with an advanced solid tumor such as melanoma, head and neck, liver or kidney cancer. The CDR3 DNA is TGTGCCAGCAGTTTGCTTAGCGGTACCTACAATGAGCAGTTCTTC. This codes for CASSLLSGTYNEQFF. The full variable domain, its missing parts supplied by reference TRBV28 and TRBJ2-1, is DVKVTQSSRYLVKRTGEKVFLECVQDMDHENMFWYRQDPGLGLRLIYFSYDVKMKEKGDIPEGYSVSREKKERFSLILESASTNQTSMYLCASSLLSGTYNEQFFGPGTRLTVL.